This T cell receptor beta chain was retrieved from a study of Ad26.COV2.S vaccination and SARS-CoV-2 variants. Looked up from germline, CDR1 is SQVTM and CDR2 is ANQGSEA. With V trimmed by 4 bases and J by 4 bases, 6 bases remained unmatched. CDR3 length: 14 residues. Treatment indicated: some 19 received Ad26.COV2.S at low or high dose, single or two shots; roughly five received placebo; per-sample allocation not given. After the first vaccine or placebo injection, samples were drawn on day 63. Measured with immunoSEQ multiplex PCR; TCRdb has only the in-frame clones, and not every one. The profile shows 300,000 to 400,000 clones, around 84% of them singletons.

The sequence came from a person aged 18 to 59 who received the Ad26.COV2.S COVID-19 vaccine or a placebo. Source: peripheral blood, taken in a trial of Ad26.COV2.S vaccine versus placebo. J is TRBJ2-5 and V is TRBV29-1; TRBD2 agrees at 10 bases. CDR3 DNA: TGCAGCGTTGCTGGGCTAGCGGGGGCAGAGACCCAGTACTTC. Protein product: CSVAGLAGAETQYF.